This T cell receptor (beta chain) was identified during a study of Graves' ophthalmopathy and Graves' hyperthyroidism. Scientists amplified the TCR beta CDR3 regions from RNA transcripts. Second-round multiplex PCR came after first-round RT-PCR with HTBI primers. MiXCR, applied by TCRdb to the multiplex PCR reads, yields one record per CDR3 protein. This table has approximately 1.2 million distinct CDR3 sequences, 35% to 45% appearing once. Sequenced: peripheral blood or thyroid tissue (not recorded which). The source of this sequence is an adult man with Graves' hyperthyroidism.

The DNA of the CDR3 is TGTGCCAGCAGCTTGGATGTTGGGGGGGAGACCCAGTACTTC. The encoded protein is CASSLDVGGETQYF. This sequence joins TRBV7-3 and TRBJ2-5, with D possibly TRBD2 on 6 matching bases. CDR1 SGHTA and CDR2 FQGTGA come from the germline V gene. V shed 3 bases and J shed 5 bases, with 13 bases lying between them. The CDR3 runs 14 residues. Supplemented by reference TRBV7-3 and TRBJ2-5, the full variable domain reads GAGVSQTPSNKVTEKGKYVELRCDPISGHTALYWYRQSLGQGPEFLIYFQGTGAADDSGLPNDRFFAVRPEGSVSTLKIQRTERGDSAVYLCASSLDVGGETQYFGPGTRLLVL.